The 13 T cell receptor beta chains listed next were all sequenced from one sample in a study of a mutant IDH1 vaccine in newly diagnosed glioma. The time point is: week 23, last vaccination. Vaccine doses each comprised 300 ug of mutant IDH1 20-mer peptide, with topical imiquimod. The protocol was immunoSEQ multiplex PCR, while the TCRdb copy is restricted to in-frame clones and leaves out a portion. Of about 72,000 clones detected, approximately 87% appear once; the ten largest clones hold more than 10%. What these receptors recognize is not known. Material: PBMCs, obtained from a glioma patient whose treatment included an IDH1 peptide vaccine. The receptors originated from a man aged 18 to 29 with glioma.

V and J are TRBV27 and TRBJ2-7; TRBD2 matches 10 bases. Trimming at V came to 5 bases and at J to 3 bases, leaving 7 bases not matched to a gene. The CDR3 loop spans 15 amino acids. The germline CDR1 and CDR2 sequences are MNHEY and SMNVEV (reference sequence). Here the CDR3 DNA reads TGTGCCAGCAGTAGATCAGCGGGAGGGCTCTACGAGCAGTACTTC. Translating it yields CASSRSAGGLYEQYF.

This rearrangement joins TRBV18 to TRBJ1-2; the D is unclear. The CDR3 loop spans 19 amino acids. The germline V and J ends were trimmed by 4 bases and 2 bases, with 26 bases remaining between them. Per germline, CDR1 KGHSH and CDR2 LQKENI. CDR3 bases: TGTGCCAGCTCACGGGAACATCTATATTCACCGACGACAAACTATGGCTACACCTTC. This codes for CASSREHLYSPTTNYGYTF.

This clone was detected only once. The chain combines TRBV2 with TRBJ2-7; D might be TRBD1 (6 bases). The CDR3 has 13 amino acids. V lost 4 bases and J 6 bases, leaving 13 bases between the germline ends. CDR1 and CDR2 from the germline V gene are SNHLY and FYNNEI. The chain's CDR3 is CASSGGTSLEQYF. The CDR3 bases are TGTGCCAGCAGTGGGGGGACAAGTCTCGAGCAGTACTTC.

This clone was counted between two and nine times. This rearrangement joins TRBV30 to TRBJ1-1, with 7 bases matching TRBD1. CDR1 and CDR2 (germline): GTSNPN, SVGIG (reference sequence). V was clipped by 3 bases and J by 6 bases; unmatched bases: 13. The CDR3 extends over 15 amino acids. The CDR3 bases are TGTGCCTGGAGCGCAAACAGGGGAATAGGGGCTGAAGCTTTCTTT. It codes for CAWSANRGIGAEAFF.

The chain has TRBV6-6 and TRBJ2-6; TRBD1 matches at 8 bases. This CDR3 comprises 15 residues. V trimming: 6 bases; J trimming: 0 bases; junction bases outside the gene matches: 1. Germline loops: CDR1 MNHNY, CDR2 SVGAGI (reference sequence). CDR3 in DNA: TGTGCCAGCAGCGACAGGGGCTCTGGGGCCAACGTCCTGACTTTC. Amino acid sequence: CASSDRGSGANVLTF.

CDR3 nucleotide sequence: TGTGCCAGCAGCCCCGACCAAGCCCCCGAGCAGTTCTTC. This gives the protein CASSPDQAPEQFF. V is TRBV11-2 and J is TRBJ2-1; D not resolved. CDR1 is SGHAT, CDR2 FQNNGV, per germline. Trimming pared 5 bases from V and 10 bases from J, leaving 15 bases between. The CDR3 is 13 amino acids.

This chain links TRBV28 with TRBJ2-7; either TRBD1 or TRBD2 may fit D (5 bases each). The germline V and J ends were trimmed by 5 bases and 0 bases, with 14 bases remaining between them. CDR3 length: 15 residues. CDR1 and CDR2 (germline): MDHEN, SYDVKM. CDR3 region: CASSPPGLRSYEQYF. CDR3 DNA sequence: TGTGCCAGCAGTCCCCCGGGGCTTCGCTCCTACGAGCAGTACTTC.

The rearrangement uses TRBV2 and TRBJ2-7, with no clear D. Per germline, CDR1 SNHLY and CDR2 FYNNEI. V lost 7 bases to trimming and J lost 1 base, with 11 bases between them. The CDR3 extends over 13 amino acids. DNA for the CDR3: TGTGCCAGCATCGCGGACGGATCCTACGAGCAGTACTTC. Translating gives CASIADGSYEQYF.

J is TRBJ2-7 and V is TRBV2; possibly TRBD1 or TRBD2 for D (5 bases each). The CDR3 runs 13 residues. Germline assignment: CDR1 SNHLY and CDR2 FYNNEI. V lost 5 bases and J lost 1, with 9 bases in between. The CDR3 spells CASSRDGSYEQYF. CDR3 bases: TGTGCCAGCAGTCGGGACGGTTCCTACGAGCAGTACTTC. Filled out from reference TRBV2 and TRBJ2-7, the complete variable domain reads EPEVTQTPSHQVTQMGQEVILRCVPISNHLYFYWYRQILGQKVEFLVSFYNNEISEKSEIFDDQFSVERPDGSNFTLKIRSTKLEDSAMYFCASSRDGSYEQYFGPGTRLTVT.

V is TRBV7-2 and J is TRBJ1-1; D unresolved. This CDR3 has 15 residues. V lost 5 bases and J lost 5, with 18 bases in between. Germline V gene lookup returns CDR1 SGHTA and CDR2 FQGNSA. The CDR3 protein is CASSPYFSGGTEAFF. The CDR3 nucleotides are TGTGCCAGCAGCCCTTACTTTTCGGGAGGTACTGAAGCTTTCTTT.

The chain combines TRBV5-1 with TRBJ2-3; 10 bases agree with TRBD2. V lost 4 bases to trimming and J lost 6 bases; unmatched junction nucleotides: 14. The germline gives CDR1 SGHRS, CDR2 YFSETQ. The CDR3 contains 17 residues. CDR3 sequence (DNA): TGCGCCAGCAGCCCCTTTACTAGCGGGGCCCGGGTGGATACGCAGTATTTT. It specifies CASSPFTSGARVDTQYF.

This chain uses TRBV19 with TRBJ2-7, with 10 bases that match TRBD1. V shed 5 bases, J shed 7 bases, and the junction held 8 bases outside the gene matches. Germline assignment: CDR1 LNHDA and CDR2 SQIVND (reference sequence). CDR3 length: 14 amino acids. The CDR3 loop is CASSLLGQGKEQYF. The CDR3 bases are TGTGCCAGTAGTTTACTGGGACAGGGGAAAGAGCAGTACTTC.

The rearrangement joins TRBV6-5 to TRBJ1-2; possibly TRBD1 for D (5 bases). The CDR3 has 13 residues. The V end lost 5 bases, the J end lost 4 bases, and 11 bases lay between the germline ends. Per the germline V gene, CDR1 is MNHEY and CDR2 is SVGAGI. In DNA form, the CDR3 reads TGTGCCAGCAGTCACAGGTCCTCCTATGGCTACACCTTC. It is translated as CASSHRSSYGYTF.